This T cell receptor beta chain was captured in a study of T-cell memory formation after mild COVID-19. Study-wide context: Largely, the TCR clusters proved donor specific. Points from the study as a whole: Detection of some responders pre-infection suggested pre-existing cross-reactive memory T cells participated. Clones contracting across day 15 to 85 had a balanced CD4/CD8 profile; later expanding clones leaned CD4+.

Germline V gene data show CDR1 as SGHRS and CDR2 as YFSETQ. The V end was cut by 6 bases, the J end by 9 bases, with 20 bases between. The CDR3 spans 14 residues. As to this clonotype: Its antigen is not identified.

The authors produced TCR alpha and TCR beta cDNA libraries with sample barcodes and UMIs by 5'RACE using constant-segment primers. MiXCR was run by TCRdb on the 5' RACE reads, yielding one entry per CDR3 protein. The table has about 130,000 distinct CDR3 sequences, about a sixth seen once. The source material was PBMCs or a T cell subset sorted from them (not recorded which). This chain uses TRBV5-1 with TRBJ2-3; D may be TRBD1 (6 bases). This receptor was obtained from a young man who had mild COVID-19 (a few samples of this study predate the infection). Cell type and time point are not known. The CDR3 protein is CASTWHGQQGTQYF. For the CDR3, the DNA is TGCGCCAGCACGTGGCATGGCCAACAGGGAACGCAGTATTTT.